This TCR beta chain stems from a study of T cells in Graves' hyperthyroidism and ophthalmopathy. General study findings and limits: Ophthalmopathy and stable hyperthyroidism were told apart by a 13 V-J model. Within blood appeared most thyroid clonotypes that had expanded above 0.001.

This clonotype was counted ten times or more. Its target is unknown. CDR3 length equals 15 residues. Trimming shortened V by 1 base and J by 5 bases, and 12 bases separated the two germline ends. Germline V gene lookup returns CDR1 SEHNR and CDR2 FQNEAQ (reference sequence). The CDR3 regions of TCR beta were amplified from RNA transcripts. The TCR CDR3 was amplified in a first-round RT-PCR using the HTBI primer set. TCRdb recomputed calls from the multiplex PCR reads with MiXCR, one row per CDR3 protein. The sample yields approximately 370,000 distinct CDR3 sequences, about 18% seen once. The chain employs TRBV7-9 and TRBJ2-1, with D possibly being TRBD1 (6 bases). The TCR comes from a woman in her 30s with Graves' hyperthyroidism that later progressed to Graves' ophthalmopathy. The specimen sequenced was blood. The CDR3 nucleotides read TGTGCCAGCAGCTTAGTCGCCAGGGGAGACAATGAGCAGTTCTTC. Translated: CASSLVARGDNEQFF.